The next 19 T cell receptor beta chains were all read from a single sample in a study of post-analysis software for immune sequencing data. TCR beta libraries were prepared from cDNA with unique molecular identifiers. TCRdb reprocessed the PCR reads with MiXCR, giving one entry per CDR3 protein. The repertoire holds more than 350,000 distinct CDR3 sequences, 30% to 40% seen once, with 6.5% to 8% in the top ten. Whole-study findings and limits: Controls had lower frequencies than patients of about 5 TRBV segments, which included TRBV5-6, TRBV5-1 and TRBV20-1.

For these receptors, no antigen is known. Source material: blood. Receptors originate from a girl aged 2 to 10 with multiple sclerosis.

There are a few counts of this clonotype. The chain carries TRBV12-3 or TRBV12-4 and TRBJ1-4; D might be TRBD1 (5 bases). This CDR3 comprises 14 residues. With 8 bases removed from V and 4 bases from J, the gap between germline ends came to 14 bases. CDR3 nucleotide sequence: TGTGCCAGCCGAAGTGGGGCCCATAATGAAAAACTGTTTTTT. Protein sequence: CASRSGAHNEKLFF.

This clonotype was found a few times. The chain recombines TRBV7-6 with TRBJ2-3; the D is unclear. V dropped 0 bases and J dropped 0 bases, with 7 bases sitting between them. Looked up from germline, CDR1 is SGHVS and CDR2 is FNYEAQ. CDR3 length: 15 residues. Written as DNA, the CDR3 is TGTGCCAGCAGCTTAGCCCCAGTTAGCACAGATACGCAGTATTTT. Amino acids: CASSLAPVSTDTQYF.

The chain has TRBV13 and TRBJ1-2; TRBD1 might be the D (5 bases). Germline values: CDR1 PRHDT, CDR2 FYEKMQ (reference sequence). Trimming cost V 0 bases and J 5 bases, with 10 bases left between them. The CDR3 extends over 14 amino acids. The CDR3 loop reads CASSLGSGRYGYTF. The CDR3 DNA sequence: TGTGCCAGCAGCTTAGGGTCAGGGCGGTATGGCTACACCTTC.

The chain combines TRBV5-1 with TRBJ1-4; tentatively, D is TRBD1 (6 bases). V lost 4 bases and J lost 6, with 13 bases in between. Germline values: CDR1 SGHRS, CDR2 YFSETQ. The CDR3 sequence is 14 residues long. The CDR3, as DNA: TGCGCCAGCAGCCCGACGGGGGCATATGAAAAACTGTTTTTT. This codes for CASSPTGAYEKLFF.

Regarding this clonotype: Germline and junction disagree at one end, which may indicate a read error. The chain employs TRBV6-4 and TRBJ2-7; D possibly corresponds to TRBD2 (6 bases). The germline V gene encodes CDR1 MRHNA and CDR2 SNTAGT. CDR3 length equals 14 residues. The CDR3 spells CACSPAGGTYEQYF. The CDR3 region has the DNA TGTGCCTGCAGTCCCGCTGGCGGGACCTACGAGCAGTACTTC.

The sample holds a few counts of this clonotype. This chain uses TRBV2 with TRBJ2-3; D perhaps matches TRBD1 (6 bases). The CDR3 sequence is 16 residues long. Deletions cut 9 bases from V and 6 bases from J, with 25 bases between. CDR1 SNHLY and CDR2 FYNNEI come from the germline V gene. The CDR3 region has the DNA TGTGCCAGTCGACGCCCTCAGGGGAGCTTCACGGATACGCAGTATTTT. Residues: CASRRPQGSFTDTQYF.

This clonotype was found many times. The rearrangement joins TRBV20-1 to TRBJ1-4; D is unresolved. CDR1 is DFQATT, CDR2 SNEGSKA, per germline (reference sequence). The V gene lost 4 bases and the J gene lost 3 bases, with 12 bases spanning the gap. The CDR3 runs 14 residues. CDR3: CSATESGANEKLFF. CDR3 in DNA: TGCAGTGCTACCGAGTCCGGGGCTAATGAAAAACTGTTTTTT.

V and J are TRBV9 and TRBJ1-3; 8 bases match TRBD1. Looked up from germline, CDR1 is SGDLS and CDR2 is YYNGEE. After removal of 3 bases from V and 6 bases from J, the junction contained 11 bases not matched to a gene. The CDR3 totals 16 residues. For the CDR3, the DNA is TGTGCCAGCAGCGGACCCGGGACAGGCTTCGTAAACACCATATATTTT. Protein sequence: CASSGPGTGFVNTIYF.

The genes are TRBV7-2 and TRBJ2-7; D remains ambiguous. TRBJ2-5 explains the end of the DNA better; the J call may be wrong. This CDR3 contains 15 residues. CDR1 is SGHTA, CDR2 FQGNSA, per germline. The CDR3 is CASSLAVGWGGTQYF. CDR3 nucleotide sequence: TGTGCCAGCAGCTTAGCGGTGGGATGGGGTGGGACCCAGTACTTC.

This clonotype occurred a few times. This chain joins TRBV18 and TRBJ1-2; D is possibly TRBD1 (5 bases). Trimming removed 3 bases at V and 1 base at J, with 12 bases between. Germline V gene lookup returns CDR1 KGHSH and CDR2 LQKENI. CDR3 length: 15 amino acids. The CDR3 sequence is CASSPGTSHNYGYTF. The CDR3 DNA sequence: TGTGCCAGCTCACCCGGGACCTCCCATAACTATGGCTACACCTTC.

The rearrangement uses TRBV15 and TRBJ1-2; D uncertain. Germline CDR1 reads LNHNV; CDR2 reads YYDKDF (reference sequence). The V end lost 0 bases, the J end lost 6 bases, and 11 bases lay between the germline ends. The CDR3 sequence is 14 residues long. The CDR3 coding sequence is TGTGCCACCAGCAGAGATCTTGGACGGGATGGCTACACCTTC. Protein: CATSRDLGRDGYTF.

A single count supports this clonotype. This sequence joins TRBV7-9 and TRBJ1-5, with TRBD1 matching over 7 bases. V was pared by 1 base and J by 2 bases, with 11 bases of the junction left unmatched. The CDR3 has 18 amino acids. CDR1 is SEHNR and CDR2 is FQNEAQ in the germline V gene (reference sequence). CDR3 loop: CASSLVRVGDRGNQPQHF. CDR3 coding DNA: TGTGCCAGCAGCTTAGTCCGCGTAGGTGACAGGGGCAATCAGCCCCAGCATTTT.

The chain uses TRBV12-3 or TRBV12-4 and TRBJ2-5; no clear D gene. The CDR3 sequence is 12 residues long. Trimming shortened V by 3 bases and J by 5 bases, and 7 bases separated the two germline ends. The DNA of the CDR3 is TGTGCCAGCAGTTTCGTAGGCGAGACCCAGTACTTC. This gives the protein CASSFVGETQYF.

The chain uses TRBV10-3 and TRBJ1-6, with TRBD1 matching over 10 bases. After removal of 0 bases from V and 8 bases from J, the junction contained 7 bases not matched to a gene. Germline-derived CDR1 and CDR2 are ENHRY and SYGVKD. CDR3 length: 17 amino acids. CDR3 loop: CAISESIIGTGDSPLHF. CDR3 in DNA: TGTGCCATCAGTGAGTCGATTATCGGGACAGGGGATTCACCCCTCCACTTT.

This clonotype was counted once. The J gene is TRBJ2-6, the V gene TRBV2, with 8 bases identical to TRBD2. Germline CDR1 is SNHLY and CDR2 is FYNNEI. CDR3 length: 17 amino acids. V shed 6 bases and J 0 bases; nucleotides not matched to a gene: 7. Here the CDR3 reads CASREFGTSSGANVLTF. In DNA, the CDR3 is TGTGCCAGCAGGGAATTTGGGACTAGCTCTGGGGCCAACGTCCTGACTTTC.

The CDR3 bases are TGTGCCAGCAGTGCCTCAGGGGGCAACTATGGCTACACCTTC. This translates into CASSASGGNYGYTF. This rearrangement joins TRBV28 to TRBJ1-2; 8 bases line up with TRBD1. Germline trimming cut 5 bases from V and 2 bases from J; bases unmatched to any gene: 4. Germline V CDR1 and CDR2: MDHEN, SYDVKM. CDR3 length: 14 residues.

This clonotype turned up a few times. The rearrangement joins TRBV28 to TRBJ2-4; 7 bases map to TRBD1. The length of the CDR3 is 14 residues. J lost 0 bases, V lost 5 bases, and 1 base had no gene match. From germline, CDR1 is MDHEN and CDR2 SYDVKM. CDR3 in DNA: TGTGCCAGCAGTCACAGGGGAGCCAAAAACATTCAGTACTTC. As protein: CASSHRGAKNIQYF.

This chain uses TRBV14 with TRBJ2-7; perhaps TRBD1 as D (6 bases). Germline V gives CDR1 SGHDN, CDR2 FVKESK. V shed 3 bases and J shed 0 bases, with 12 bases lying between them. The CDR3 runs 15 residues. The CDR3 spells CASSHTRQVSYEQYF. The CDR3 nucleotides are TGTGCCAGCAGCCACACTCGACAGGTCTCCTACGAGCAGTACTTC.

This clonotype was counted between two and nine times. The chain is built from TRBV7-9 and TRBJ2-1; the match to TRBD2 covers 14 bases. The V gene's germline CDR1 is SEHNR and CDR2 FQNEAQ (reference sequence). V was pared by 3 bases and J by 5 bases, with 9 bases of the junction left unmatched. CDR3 length: 18 amino acids. The CDR3 sequence: CASSLGLAGDTRNNEQFF. The CDR3 bases are TGTGCCAGCAGCTTGGGACTAGCGGGGGATACGCGTAACAATGAGCAGTTCTTC.